Listed below are T cell receptor beta chains from one sample, sequenced in a study of a mutant IDH1 vaccine in newly diagnosed glioma. Libraries were prepared by immunoSEQ multiplex PCR; TCRdb keeps only in-frame clonotypes and omits some of them. The table has tens of thousands of clones, just over 70% seen once. Their antigens are not known. This material consisted of peripheral blood mononuclear cells (PBMCs), taken from a glioma patient whose treatment included an IDH1 peptide vaccine. These receptors all come from a man aged 18 to 30 with glioma. Some clones in this sample may be carry-over from other donors' samples. CDR3s include the opening cysteine and the closing phenylalanine or tryptophan. Each record gives: clone size, V gene, J gene, D gene, CDR3 protein, CDR3 DNA. D genes are given only for firm matches. Some rows have no size entry. The others give once, few or many, or a class for an expanded clone.

-,TRBV4-2,TRBJ2-5,-,CASSPSGTNTGETQYF,TGTGCCAGCAGCCCTTCCGGGACAAATACAGGGGAGACCCAGTACTTC
few,TRBV28,TRBJ1-5,-,CASSLRSPVAGQHF,TGTGCCAGCAGTTTACGGTCCCCAGTCGCGGGGCAGCATTTT
-,TRBV5-1,TRBJ1-6,-,CASSFSGQENGSPLHF,TGCGCCAGCAGCTTTAGCGGGCAGGAGAACGGTTCACCCCTCCACTTT
-,TRBV29-1,TRBJ2-3,-,CSVGRDPTDTQYF,TGCAGCGTTGGGCGGGATCCCACAGATACGCAGTATTTT
-,TRBV5-6,TRBJ2-5,-,CASSLAETQYF,TGTGCCAGCAGCTTGGCAGAGACCCAGTACTTC
-,TRBV5-8,TRBJ1-2,-,CASSSTYVRGYTF,TGTGCCAGCAGCTCGACCTATGTACGGGGCTACACCTTC
-,TRBV4-1,TRBJ1-3,-,CASSQVTGSGNTIYF,TGCGCCAGCAGCCAGGTAACAGGCTCTGGAAACACCATATATTTT
-,TRBV14,TRBJ2-1,-,CASSQDPGNRPPTFF,TGTGCCAGCAGCCAAGATCCAGGCAATCGTCCCCCAACCTTCTTC
-,TRBV4-3,TRBJ2-1,TRBD2,CASSQDNGGTSGGPRYNEQFF,TGCGCCAGCAGCCAAGATAATGGGGGGACTAGCGGGGGGCCAAGGTACAATGAGCAGTTCTTC
-,TRBV27,TRBJ2-7,TRBD2,CASSSGGLAQYF,TGTGCCAGCAGTTCGGGGGGGTTAGCGCAGTACTTC
-,TRBV6-6,TRBJ2-7,-,CASSYPFEQYF,TGTGCCAGCAGTTACCCGTTCGAGCAGTACTTC
-,TRBV7-9,TRBJ1-1,TRBD1,CASSPGQKYAFF,TGTGCCAGCAGCCCGGGACAGAAGTATGCTTTCTTT
-,TRBV4-3,TRBJ1-1,TRBD1,CASSGTQGSEAFF,TGCGCCAGCAGCGGTACACAGGGGTCTGAAGCTTTCTTT
few,TRBV5-1,TRBJ2-2,-,CASSLGGFTGELFF,TGCGCCAGCAGCTTGGGAGGGTTCACCGGGGAGCTGTTTTTT
-,TRBV5-6,TRBJ1-2,TRBD1,CASRRPGTGYGYTF,TGTGCCAGCAGACGCCCCGGGACAGGGTATGGCTACACCTTC
-,TRBV5-4,TRBJ2-7,-,CASRSGSSYEQYF,TGTGCCAGCAGATCGGGTAGCTCCTACGAGCAGTACTTC
-,TRBV4-3,TRBJ2-3,-,CASSKVASTDTQYF,TGCGCCAGCAGCAAGGTCGCTAGCACAGATACGCAGTATTTT